This is a list of T cell receptor beta chains from one sample in a study of T-cell memory formation after mild COVID-19. TCRdb ran MiXCR on the 5' RACE reads and lists one entry per CDR3 protein. The repertoire holds 110,000 or so distinct CDR3 sequences, with about a fifth as singletons. The specimen was PBMCs or a T cell subset sorted from them (not recorded which). These receptors were collected from a man between 18 and 35 years old who had mild COVID-19 (a few samples of this study predate the infection). Cell type and time point are not known. Each CDR3 is given with its conserved first and last residue. D genes are given only for firm matches. The size of a clone is reported for some rows only, either as once, few or many, or as a class for expanded clones.

CDR3aa	CDR3nt	d_gene	v_gene	abundance	j_gene
CASSLLSGDTEAFF	TGTGCCAGCAGCTTACTTTCCGGGGACACTGAAGCTTTCTTT	NA	TRBV7-2	few	TRBJ1-1
CASSDGTGGRAQYF	TGTGCCAGCAGCGATGGGACAGGGGGCAGGGCCCAGTACTTC	TRBD1	TRBV4-2	NA	TRBJ2-5
CASSAGTGRYEQYF	TGTGCCAGCAGTGCCGGGACAGGGAGGTACGAGCAGTACTTC	TRBD1	TRBV6-5	many	TRBJ2-7
CASSLSSGKAFF	TGTGCCAGCAGTTTATCCTCGGGTAAGGCTTTCTTT	NA	TRBV27	few	TRBJ1-1
CASSLGDISNQPQHF	TGTGCCAGCAGCTTGGGGGACATCAGCAATCAGCCCCAGCATTTT	NA	TRBV7-9	few	TRBJ1-5
CASRLANEQFF	TGTGCCAGCAGACTAGCAAATGAGCAGTTCTTC	NA	TRBV6-5	NA	TRBJ2-1
CASSQDYGAPTDTQYF	TGCGCCAGCAGCCAAGATTACGGGGCCCCTACAGATACGCAGTATTTT	NA	TRBV4-3	NA	TRBJ2-3
CASSQVGSRRELFF	TGCGCCAGCAGCCAAGTAGGAAGTCGCCGGGAGCTGTTTTTT	NA	TRBV4-1	NA	TRBJ2-2
CASSSPSLAGGSYEQYF	TGTGCCAGCAGTTCCCCATCACTAGCGGGGGGTTCCTACGAGCAGTACTTC	TRBD2	TRBV27	NA	TRBJ2-7
CASSQGPGELFF	TGCGCCAGCAGCCAGGGTCCGGGGGAGCTGTTTTTT	NA	TRBV4-1	few	TRBJ2-2
CASSSGTGAMNTEAFF	TGTGCCAGCAGTTCCGGGACAGGGGCTATGAACACTGAAGCTTTCTTT	TRBD1	TRBV9	few	TRBJ1-1
CASSLGAGDSPLHF	TGTGCCAGCAGCTTAGGAGCAGGAGATTCACCCCTCCACTTT	NA	TRBV7-9	NA	TRBJ1-6
CASSRGDRARQTQYF	TGTGCCAGCAGCCGGGGGGACAGGGCCCGCCAGACCCAGTACTTC	TRBD1	TRBV14	once	TRBJ2-5
CSARDPTSGYNEQFF	TGCAGTGCTAGAGATCCCACTAGCGGATACAATGAGCAGTTCTTC	TRBD2	TRBV20-1	NA	TRBJ2-1
CASSAAGVDTDTQYF	TGTGCCAGCAGTGCAGCAGGGGTCGACACAGATACGCAGTATTTT	NA	TRBV6-4	few	TRBJ2-3
CASSSLRQGPDTQYF	TGTGCCAGCAGCAGCCTTCGACAGGGGCCAGATACGCAGTATTTT	TRBD1	TRBV5-5	NA	TRBJ2-3
CSVGDRSYSYEQYF	TGCAGCGTGGGAGACAGGTCGTATTCCTACGAGCAGTACTTC	NA	TRBV29-1	NA	TRBJ2-7
CASSLEKRGHTEAFF	TGTGCCAGCAGCTTGGAGAAACGGGGTCACACTGAAGCTTTCTTT	NA	TRBV7-9	few	TRBJ1-1
CASSVGERASGNTIYF	TGTGCCAGCAGCGTAGGAGAAAGGGCCTCTGGAAACACCATATATTTT	NA	TRBV9	NA	TRBJ1-3
CSVEAGWEDIQYF	TGCAGCGTTGAAGCAGGGTGGGAGGACATTCAGTACTTC	NA	TRBV29-1	NA	TRBJ2-4
CASSEWGTGAANEKLFF	TGTGCCAGCAGTGAATGGGGAACGGGAGCAGCTAATGAAAAACTGTTTTTT	NA	TRBV25-1	NA	TRBJ1-4
CASGGPGGNEQFF	TGTGCCAGCGGGGGCCCCGGGGGGAATGAGCAGTTCTTC	NA	TRBV27	few	TRBJ2-1
CASSGGRDTQYF	TGCGCCAGCAGCGGGGGGCGAGATACGCAGTATTTT	NA	TRBV5-1	many	TRBJ2-3
CASSRDFEKLFF	TGTGCCAGCAGTCGGGACTTTGAAAAACTGTTTTTT	NA	TRBV28	NA	TRBJ1-4
CASSPTGGRNTEAFF	TGTGCCAGCAGCCCGACTGGGGGGAGGAACACTGAAGCTTTCTTT	NA	TRBV7-9	once	TRBJ1-1
CSVEVGDEQYF	TGCAGCGTTGAGGTTGGGGACGAGCAGTACTTC	NA	TRBV29-1	NA	TRBJ2-7
CASSLVAGGNTGELFF	TGTGCCAGCAGCTTAGTGGCAGGAGGGAACACCGGGGAGCTGTTTTTT	NA	TRBV7-9	few	TRBJ2-2
CSVEEGGSGEISPYNEQFF	TGCAGCGTTGAAGAAGGTGGCAGCGGAGAAATCAGCCCTTACAATGAGCAGTTCTTC	NA	TRBV29-1	once	TRBJ2-1
CASSLGLQGLGEETQYF	TGTGCCAGCAGCTTGGGGTTACAGGGCCTTGGTGAAGAGACCCAGTACTTC	NA	TRBV7-9	NA	TRBJ2-5
CASSQDVGTGRREAFF	TGCGCCAGCAGCCAAGATGTAGGGACAGGGCGGCGGGAAGCTTTCTTT	TRBD1	TRBV4-1	few	TRBJ1-1
CASSLAWDTQYF	TGTGCCAGCAGCCTCGCCTGGGATACGCAGTATTTT	NA	TRBV7-9	NA	TRBJ2-3
CASSQVQGNTEAFF	TGCGCCAGCAGCCAGGTACAGGGGAACACTGAAGCTTTCTTT	NA	TRBV4-3	few	TRBJ1-1
CASNLAWGSHEQFF	TGTGCCAGCAACCTAGCTTGGGGATCTCATGAGCAGTTCTTC	NA	TRBV5-5	medium-sized	TRBJ2-1
CASSLGGAGYTF	TGTGCCAGCAGCTTAGGCGGGGCTGGCTACACCTTC	NA	TRBV7-2	NA	TRBJ1-2
CASSYSRSGGGGYTF	TGTGCCAGCAGTTACTCGAGAAGCGGGGGTGGAGGCTACACCTTC	NA	TRBV6-5	NA	TRBJ1-2
CASSPEMGWVGLSNQPQHF	TGTGCCAGCTCACCCGAGATGGGGTGGGTAGGGCTTAGCAATCAGCCCCAGCATTTT	NA	TRBV6-1	few	TRBJ1-5
CASSLAVAGETDTQYF	TGTGCCAGCAGCTTGGCCGTGGCGGGGGAGACAGATACGCAGTATTTT	TRBD2	TRBV5-4	few	TRBJ2-3
CASSWTGPDTQYF	TGTGCCAGCAGCTGGACAGGTCCAGATACGCAGTATTTT	TRBD1	TRBV12-3/TRBV12-4	few	TRBJ2-3
CASSSNYNEQFF	TGTGCCAGCAGCTCTAACTACAATGAGCAGTTCTTC	NA	TRBV7-6	NA	TRBJ2-1
CASSPQQDSSRVYEQYF	TGTGCCAGCAGCCCCCAGCAGGACAGCTCTCGGGTCTACGAGCAGTACTTC	NA	TRBV7-2	NA	TRBJ2-7
CASSSRPTYEQYF	TGTGCCAGCAGTTCTCGTCCCACCTACGAGCAGTACTTC	NA	TRBV28	NA	TRBJ2-7
CASSLGLAGKETQYF	TGTGCCAGCAGCTTAGGGCTAGCGGGGAAAGAGACCCAGTACTTC	TRBD2	TRBV7-3	few	TRBJ2-5
CASAGTGARMEQFF	TGCGCCAGCGCCGGGACAGGGGCAAGGATGGAGCAGTTCTTC	TRBD1	TRBV4-1	NA	TRBJ2-1
CASSFGTRDNYGYTF	TGTGCCAGCAGCTTTGGCACCAGGGATAACTATGGCTACACCTTC	NA	TRBV7-6	NA	TRBJ1-2
CASSQAGAYYNEQFF	TGCGCCAGCAGCCAAGCTGGGGCCTACTACAATGAGCAGTTCTTC	NA	TRBV4-3	NA	TRBJ2-1
CASSLAVVSGELFF	TGTGCCAGCAGCTTAGCGGTGGTGTCCGGGGAGCTGTTTTTT	NA	TRBV7-9	NA	TRBJ2-2
CASSQENYRYTEAFF	TGTGCCAGCAGCCAAGAAAACTACAGATACACTGAAGCTTTCTTT	NA	TRBV3-1	many	TRBJ1-1
CASSLVRLAGYNEQFF	TGTGCCAGCAGCCTAGTTCGTCTAGCGGGGTACAATGAGCAGTTCTTC	TRBD2	TRBV9	NA	TRBJ2-1